Listed below are T cell receptor beta chains from one sample, sequenced in a study of response to subunit inactivated influenza vaccine. Each CDR3 protein gets one entry after TCRdb re-called the RT-PCR reads with MiXCR. The repertoire holds under 200,000 distinct CDR3 sequences, with around a tenth as singletons. Here the sequenced sample was CD8+ T cells sorted from PBMCs, taken about 24 months after vaccination. The receptors originated from a man aged 50-75 years who received an inactivated influenza vaccine. Both conserved end residues are part of each CDR3. D genes are given only for firm matches. Size tells how often a clone was seen (once, few, many) or the class of an expanded clone, and some rows leave it out.

cdr3_aa	cdr3_nt	j_call	clone_size	v_call	d_call
CATSSRNMTQYF	TGTGCCACCAGCAGCCGCAATATGACCCAGTACTTC	TRBJ2-5	few	TRBV15	.
CASSQGGRVGNQPQHF	TGTGCCAGCAGCCAAGGGGGGCGGGTTGGCAATCAGCCCCAGCATTTT	TRBJ1-5	.	TRBV4-2	.
CASSQDFPGENEQFF	TGCGCCAGCAGCCAAGATTTCCCAGGGGAGAATGAGCAGTTCTTC	TRBJ2-1	.	TRBV4-3	.
CATSRRRQGSYNEQFF	TGTGCCACCAGCAGACGACGACAGGGGTCCTACAATGAGCAGTTCTTC	TRBJ2-1	many	TRBV15	TRBD1
CATSASREQFF	TGTGCCACCAGTGCGTCCAGAGAGCAGTTCTTC	TRBJ2-1	few	TRBV24-1	.
CASRYRGATDTQYF	TGTGCCAGCAGGTACAGGGGAGCGACAGATACGCAGTATTTT	TRBJ2-3	.	TRBV28	TRBD1
CASSQEMDGNSRNTEAFF	TGTGCCAGCAGCCAAGAGATGGATGGTAACAGCAGAAACACTGAAGCTTTCTTT	TRBJ1-1	.	TRBV4-2	.
CASSLLPQGEAFF	TGTGCCAGCAGTTTACTCCCCCAGGGTGAAGCTTTCTTT	TRBJ1-1	.	TRBV28	.
CSGRDSYEQYF	TGCAGCGGCCGAGACTCCTACGAGCAGTACTTC	TRBJ2-7	many	TRBV29-1	.
CSAPGGSRDTEAFF	TGCAGTGCCCCGGGGGGCAGCCGAGACACTGAAGCTTTCTTT	TRBJ1-1	medium-sized	TRBV20-1	.
CATSDFAGANNEQFF	TGTGCCACCAGTGATTTTGCGGGAGCGAACAATGAGCAGTTCTTC	TRBJ2-1	.	TRBV24-1	TRBD2
CASSLDVSWSYGYTF	TGTGCCAGCAGCTTAGACGTCAGTTGGTCCTATGGCTACACCTTC	TRBJ1-2	few	TRBV7-9	.
CASSFTGTDTQYF	TGTGCCAGCAGTTTTACAGGCACAGATACGCAGTATTTT	TRBJ2-3	.	TRBV27	.
CSTNRRVSYEQYF	TGCAGTACAAACAGACGGGTCTCCTACGAGCAGTACTTC	TRBJ2-7	few	TRBV20-1	.
CASSNAGQILSGANVLTF	TGTGCCAGCAGCAATGCGGGACAGATCCTCTCTGGGGCCAACGTCCTGACTTTC	TRBJ2-6	.	TRBV12-3/TRBV12-4	.
CASSVGQYNEQFF	TGTGCCAGCAGTGTAGGACAGTACAATGAGCAGTTCTTC	TRBJ2-1	many	TRBV12-3/TRBV12-4	.
CASAGQQSYNEQFF	TGTGCCAGCGCGGGACAGCAATCCTACAATGAGCAGTTCTTC	TRBJ2-1	.	TRBV2	.
CASRSDRGNGYTF	TGTGCCAGCAGGTCGGACAGGGGAAATGGCTACACCTTC	TRBJ1-2	few	TRBV28	TRBD1
CASTGHRETYNEQFF	TGTGCCAGCACCGGACACAGGGAAACCTACAATGAGCAGTTCTTC	TRBJ2-1	.	TRBV11-2	.
CASSLDGSATYEQYF	TGTGCCAGCAGCTTAGACGGCAGCGCTACCTACGAGCAGTACTTC	TRBJ2-7	few	TRBV7-6	.
CASSLYGGTSGIYNEQFF	TGTGCCAGCAGCTTATATGGGGGGACTAGCGGGATCTACAATGAGCAGTTCTTC	TRBJ2-1	.	TRBV11-2	TRBD2
CASSEGQSLSPYNEQFF	TGCGCCAGCAGTGAAGGCCAGAGTTTGTCCCCTTACAATGAGCAGTTCTTC	TRBJ2-1	.	TRBV10-1	.
CASSFGTPYEQYF	TGTGCCAGCAGCTTTGGGACACCATACGAGCAGTACTTC	TRBJ2-7	few	TRBV7-2	.
CSARDVRTGWNEQFF	TGCAGTGCTAGAGATGTCCGGACGGGATGGAATGAGCAGTTCTTC	TRBJ2-1	few	TRBV20-1	.
CASSQFGSSYNEQFF	TGTGCCAGCAGCCAATTCGGGAGTTCCTACAATGAGCAGTTCTTC	TRBJ2-1	few	TRBV14	.
CASTLDRLAANEQFF	TGCGCCAGCACCCTAGACCGGCTAGCAGCCAATGAGCAGTTCTTC	TRBJ2-1	many	TRBV4-3	.
CSARDTGASYEQYF	TGCAGTGCTAGAGATACTGGCGCCTCCTACGAGCAGTACTTC	TRBJ2-7	.	TRBV20-1	.
CASSHGLAGYNEQFF	TGTGCCAGCAGTCACGGACTAGCGGGGTACAATGAGCAGTTCTTC	TRBJ2-1	many	TRBV27	TRBD2
CASSGQGAGGYTF	TGTGCCAGCAGCGGACAGGGGGCAGGCGGCTACACCTTC	TRBJ1-2	few	TRBV27	TRBD1
CASSPRLAQETQYF	TGCGCCAGCAGTCCTAGACTAGCCCAAGAGACCCAGTACTTC	TRBJ2-5	few	TRBV10-1	TRBD2
CASSPPGQVLYEQYF	TGTGCCAGCAGCCCCCCGGGACAGGTTTTGTACGAGCAGTACTTC	TRBJ2-7	.	TRBV28	TRBD1
CASSSDWTRETQYF	TGTGCCAGCAGCTCCGACTGGACTCGCGAGACCCAGTACTTC	TRBJ2-5	.	TRBV7-8	.
CASSPSPGLAEHHTDTQYF	TGCGCCAGCAGCCCCAGTCCGGGACTAGCGGAGCATCACACAGATACGCAGTATTTT	TRBJ2-3	.	TRBV5-1	TRBD2
CSDEPGTRFFISNQPQHF	TGCAGTGATGAGCCGGGCACACGGTTTTTTATTAGCAATCAGCCCCAGCATTTT	TRBJ1-5	.	TRBV20-1	.
CASSQRPGLQGEQYF	TGTGCCAGCAGTCAACGCCCGGGACTCCAGGGGGAGCAGTACTTC	TRBJ2-7	few	TRBV28	.
CASSMAGAAEQYF	TGTGCCAGTAGTATGGCGGGAGCAGCCGAGCAGTACTTC	TRBJ2-7	few	TRBV19	TRBD2
CASSLAGTQGTEAFF	TGTGCCAGCAGCCTTGCCGGGACCCAGGGGACTGAAGCTTTCTTT	TRBJ1-1	few	TRBV5-5	.
CASSYEHWDRTNYGYTF	TGTGCCAGCAGTTACGAACATTGGGACAGAACAAACTATGGCTACACCTTC	TRBJ1-2	many	TRBV6-2/TRBV6-3	TRBD1
CASSFVTSGMKWSYNEQFF	TGTGCCAGCAGTTTTGTGACTAGCGGGATGAAATGGTCCTACAATGAGCAGTTCTTC	TRBJ2-1	many	TRBV28	TRBD2
CSVEAGGFNSYEQYF	TGCAGCGTTGAAGCAGGGGGCTTTAACTCCTACGAGCAGTACTTC	TRBJ2-7	many	TRBV29-1	TRBD1
CASSLAGGPRETQYF	TGTGCCAGCAGCTTAGCGGGAGGGCCGAGGGAGACCCAGTACTTC	TRBJ2-5	few	TRBV7-3	TRBD2
CASSYYAGGETQYF	TGTGCCAGCAGTTACTATGCAGGGGGAGAGACCCAGTACTTC	TRBJ2-5	.	TRBV6-2/TRBV6-3	TRBD1
CASSLRDSGLAGPGELFF	TGCGCCAGCAGCCTCCGGGACAGCGGACTAGCGGGGCCCGGGGAGCTGTTTTTT	TRBJ2-2	.	TRBV5-1	TRBD2
CATSRVGAGELFF	TGTGCCACCAGCAGAGTCGGGGCCGGGGAGCTGTTTTTT	TRBJ2-2	.	TRBV15	.
CASSFLDNEQFF	TGTGCCAGCAGTTTCTTAGACAATGAGCAGTTCTTC	TRBJ2-1	.	TRBV27	.